This T cell receptor (beta chain) came from a study of T cell responses to AZD1222 COVID-19 vaccine. Whole-study context: Samples with a second dose at about 4 or about 12 weeks were pooled together.

Study findings and constraints: Recipients of AZD1222 seropositive at baseline numbered only 5 to 7. Nearly half of spike-specific TCRs reportedly go after variant regions that carry no mutations. Donors, mostly white British, included more females; clonal diversity was possibly underestimated.

As for this clone: The antigen is not known.

Germline values: CDR1 SGHTA, CDR2 FQGNSA. This CDR3 spans 13 amino acids. Trimming cost V 8 bases and J 6 bases, with 17 bases left between them. Method: immunoSEQ multiplex PCR; TCRdb's copy keeps in-frame clones and lacks some. The data show about 140,000 clones, over 75% seen once. The source is an adult in good health. Specimen: peripheral blood, collected on day 0 of AZD1222 vaccination. The chain couples TRBV7-2 to TRBJ2-7, with D possibly TRBD1 on 6 matching bases. The CDR3 DNA reads as TGTGCCAGCCATCCCGCAGGGGTGGGCGAGCAGTACTTC. Translation: CASHPAGVGEQYF.